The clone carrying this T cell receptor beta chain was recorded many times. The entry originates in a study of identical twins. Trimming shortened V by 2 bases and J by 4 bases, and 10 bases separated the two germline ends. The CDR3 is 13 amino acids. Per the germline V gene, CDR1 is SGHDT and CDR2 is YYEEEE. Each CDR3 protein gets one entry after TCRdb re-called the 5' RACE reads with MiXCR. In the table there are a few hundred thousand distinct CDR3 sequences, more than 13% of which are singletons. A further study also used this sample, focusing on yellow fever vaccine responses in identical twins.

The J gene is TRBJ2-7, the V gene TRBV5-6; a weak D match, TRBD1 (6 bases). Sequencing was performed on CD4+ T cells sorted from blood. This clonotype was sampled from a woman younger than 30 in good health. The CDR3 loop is CASSLTRGYEQYF. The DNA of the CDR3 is TGTGCCAGCAGCTTAACCAGGGGTTACGAGCAGTACTTC.